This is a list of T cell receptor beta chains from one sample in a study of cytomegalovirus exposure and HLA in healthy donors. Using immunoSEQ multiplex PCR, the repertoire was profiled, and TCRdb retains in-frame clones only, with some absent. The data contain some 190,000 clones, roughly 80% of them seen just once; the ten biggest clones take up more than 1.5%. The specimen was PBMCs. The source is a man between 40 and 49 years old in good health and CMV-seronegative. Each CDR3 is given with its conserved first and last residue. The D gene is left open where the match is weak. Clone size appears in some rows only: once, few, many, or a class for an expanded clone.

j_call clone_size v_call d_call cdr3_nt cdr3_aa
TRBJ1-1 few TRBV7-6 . TGTGCCAGCAGCCCCGGGGGCACTGAAGCTTTCTTT CASSPGGTEAFF
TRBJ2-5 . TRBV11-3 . TGTGCCAGCAGCTTAGAACAGATGGAGACCCAGTACTTC CASSLEQMETQYF
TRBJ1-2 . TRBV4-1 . TGCGCCAGCAGCCAAACACAGGACATACCTAACTATGGCTACACCTTC CASSQTQDIPNYGYTF
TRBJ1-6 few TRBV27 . TGTGCCAGCAGTACAGGGTATAATTCACCCCTCCACTTT CASSTGYNSPLHF
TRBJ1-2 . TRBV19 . TGTGCCAGTAGTCCTACAGTGGGCTATGGCTACACCTTC CASSPTVGYGYTF
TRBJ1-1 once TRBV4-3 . TGCGCCAGCAGCCAACTTACGTGGGGCAGGAACACTGAAGCTTTCTTT CASSQLTWGRNTEAFF
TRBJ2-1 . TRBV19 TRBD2 TGTGCCAGTACCCCCCTAGCGGGAGCATACAATGAGCAGTTCTTC CASTPLAGAYNEQFF
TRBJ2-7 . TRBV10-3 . TGTGCCATCAGTGAGCCGCGTGCAGGGGGGCGAAAGTACTTC CAISEPRAGGRKYF
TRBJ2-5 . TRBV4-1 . TGCGCCAGCAGCCAGGAGGGACTGAGACAAGAGACCCAGTACTTC CASSQEGLRQETQYF
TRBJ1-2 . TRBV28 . TGTGCCAGCAGTTTTAACGGACAGAATGGCTACACCTTC CASSFNGQNGYTF
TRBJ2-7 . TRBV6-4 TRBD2 TGTGCCAGCAGTGACGACAGCGGGAACGAGCAGTACTTC CASSDDSGNEQYF
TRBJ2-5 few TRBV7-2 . TGTGCCAGCAGCTTCGCCCGGGAGACCCAGTACTTC CASSFARETQYF
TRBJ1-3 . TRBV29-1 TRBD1 TGCAGCGTGACGGACAGGGCTGGAAACACCATATATTTT CSVTDRAGNTIYF
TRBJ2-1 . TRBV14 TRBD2 TGTGCCAGCAGACCCGGACCCTCTAGCGGACTTGGAAATGAGCAGTTCTTC CASRPGPSSGLGNEQFF
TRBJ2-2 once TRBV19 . TGTGCCAGCAACCACAGGGTTACGAACACCGGGGAGCTGTTTTTT CASNHRVTNTGELFF
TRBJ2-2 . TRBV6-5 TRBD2 TGTGCCAGCAGTTCAGGGAGGGTGGGCACCGGGGAGCTGTTTTTT CASSSGRVGTGELFF
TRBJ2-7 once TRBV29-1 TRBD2 TGCAGCGTCGTAAGGATGACTAGCGGTTCCTACGAGCAGTACTTC CSVVRMTSGSYEQYF